This is a list of T cell receptor beta chains from one sample in a study of T cell repertoires in cytomegalovirus infection. TCRdb analysed the reads with MiXCR anew, one entry per CDR3 protein. Of hundreds of thousands of distinct CDR3 sequences in the sample, approximately 8.9% were seen once. The sample was PBMCs. These receptors were collected from a human donor in good health (CMV status not recorded). Some clones in this sample may be carry-over from other donors' samples. CDR3s include the opening cysteine and the closing phenylalanine or tryptophan. The D gene is left open where the match is weak. A row's size may be missing; if present it is once, few, many or a size class.

j_gene	v_gene	abundance	d_gene	CDR3nt	CDR3aa
TRBJ2-1	TRBV20-1	many	-	TGCAGTGCCGGACAGCGAGCCCGCTCCTACAATGAGCAGTTCTTC	CSAGQRARSYNEQFF
TRBJ2-2	TRBV28	many	TRBD1	TGTGCCAGCATGAGGTGGACAGGGGGGATTGCGAACACCGGGGAGCTGTTTTTT	CASMRWTGGIANTGELFF
TRBJ2-5	TRBV20-1	many	-	TGCAGTGCTAGTCACCGGGACACCCAAGAGACCCAGTACTTC	CSASHRDTQETQYF
TRBJ2-2	TRBV5-1	many	-	TGCGCCAGCAGCTTGAAAATCGACGGATCTACCGGGGAGCTGTTTTTT	CASSLKIDGSTGELFF
TRBJ2-1	TRBV6-1	many	TRBD2	TGTGCCAGCAGACTAGCGGGGGGTAACAATGAGCAGTTCTTC	CASRLAGGNNEQFF
TRBJ1-4	TRBV29-1	many	-	TGCAGCGTCAGAGTCGAGATTGCAACTAATGAAAAACTGTTTTTT	CSVRVEIATNEKLFF
TRBJ2-1	TRBV28	many	-	TGTGCCAGCAGTTTGCAGGTTACCTACAATGAGCAGTTCTTC	CASSLQVTYNEQFF
TRBJ1-2	TRBV20-1	-	TRBD1	TGCAGTGCCACTGGACAGGTAGAAGGCTACACCTTC	CSATGQVEGYTF
TRBJ2-4	TRBV12-3/TRBV12-4	many	TRBD1	TGTGCCAGCAGTCGGACAGGGGAGGCCAAAAACATTCAGTACTTC	CASSRTGEAKNIQYF
TRBJ2-2	TRBV14	many	-	TGTGCCAGCAGCCAATTCCAGGACAGTATCACCGGGGAGCTGTTTTTT	CASSQFQDSITGELFF
TRBJ2-5	TRBV9	-	-	TGTGCCAGCAGCGTATCGGGGGCCGTTGAGACCCAGTACTTC	CASSVSGAVETQYF
TRBJ2-7	TRBV5-1	many	TRBD1	TGCGCCACCACTCCCGGACAGGAGTCGAACGAGCAGTACTTC	CATTPGQESNEQYF
TRBJ2-5	TRBV7-9	many	-	TGTGCCAGCAGCTTCTGGGCCGCGGAAGAGACCCAGTACTTC	CASSFWAAEETQYF
TRBJ2-5	TRBV7-2	many	TRBD1	TGTGCCAGCAGCCCCGGACAGGTCCAAGAGACCCAGTACTTC	CASSPGQVQETQYF
TRBJ1-3	TRBV7-9	many	-	TGTGCCAGCAGCATCGGGGTCGGAAACACCATATATTTT	CASSIGVGNTIYF
TRBJ2-1	TRBV5-1	few	-	TGCGCCAGCAGCTCAATGATTAGAGGGATGGAGCAGTTCTTC	CASSSMIRGMEQFF
TRBJ1-6	TRBV20-1	few	-	TGCAGTGCGGTCCGGGGGGGGTCCTATAATTCACCCCTCCACTTT	CSAVRGGSYNSPLHF
TRBJ2-2	TRBV7-3	many	-	TGTGCCAGCAGACCCCTTGGCGGCTACACCGGGGAGCTGTTTTTT	CASRPLGGYTGELFF
TRBJ2-3	TRBV7-2	many	-	TGTGCCAGCAGCACTCGCCAGGGATCAGGCACAGATACGCAGTATTTT	CASSTRQGSGTDTQYF
TRBJ2-5	TRBV7-2	many	TRBD1	TGTGCCAGCAGCCAGGACAGGGCTCAAGAGACCCAGTACTTC	CASSQDRAQETQYF
TRBJ2-3	TRBV20-1	many	TRBD1	TGCAGTGCCCGTCGCAGACAGGGTGCGACAGATACGCAGTATTTT	CSARRRQGATDTQYF
TRBJ1-5	TRBV20-1	few	-	TGCAGTGCTAGGGGTGCAGGCAATCAGCCCCAGCATTTT	CSARGAGNQPQHF
TRBJ2-1	TRBV9	-	-	TGTGCCAGCAGCCCCGAACCGGGTCCCGGGGATGAGCAGTTCTTC	CASSPEPGPGDEQFF
TRBJ1-1	TRBV7-9	many	-	TGTGCCAGCGGCTCGGCGGGAAACACTGAAGCTTTCTTT	CASGSAGNTEAFF
TRBJ1-4	TRBV20-1	few	-	TGCAGTGCTACAGGGCCCACTAATGAAAAACTGTTTTTT	CSATGPTNEKLFF
TRBJ2-1	TRBV6-1	many	TRBD1	TGTGCCAGCAGTAGACCGGGACAGTCCTACAATGAGCAGTTCTTC	CASSRPGQSYNEQFF
TRBJ2-5	TRBV2	many	TRBD1	TGTGCCAGCATCGACAGGGGGGAGACCCAGTACTTC	CASIDRGETQYF
TRBJ2-4	TRBV6-5	-	-	TGTGCCAGCAGTCCCTTCCTGAAAGGCAAAAACATTCAGTACTTC	CASSPFLKGKNIQYF
TRBJ1-4	TRBV7-2	many	TRBD1	TGTGCCAGCAGCCGGACAGGGGACCCTAATGAAAAACTGTTTTTT	CASSRTGDPNEKLFF
TRBJ1-3	TRBV28	many	-	TGTGCCAGCAGTTCGACGGCTTACTCTGGAAACACCATATATTTT	CASSSTAYSGNTIYF
TRBJ2-6	TRBV10-3	many	TRBD1	TGTGCCATCAGTGGCGCGGGACAGGGGGCTGGGGCCAACGTCCTGACTTTC	CAISGAGQGAGANVLTF
TRBJ1-2	TRBV7-9	many	TRBD1	TGTGCCAGCAGCCAGGGACAGATTTTCTATGGCTACACCTTC	CASSQGQIFYGYTF
TRBJ1-2	TRBV28	many	-	TGTGCCAGCAGTTTACGTCAGGTACACTATGGCTACACCTTC	CASSLRQVHYGYTF
TRBJ2-3	TRBV6-5	-	TRBD2	TGTGCCAGCAGTTACGCCCTAGCGGGGCCCCAGGGGCAGTATTTT	CASSYALAGPQGQYF
TRBJ2-3	TRBV7-2	many	TRBD2	TGTGCCAGCAGCTTTAGGGGGACTAGCGATACGCAGTATTTT	CASSFRGTSDTQYF
TRBJ2-3	TRBV20-1	many	TRBD2	TGCAGTGCTAGACACGCTAGCGGGGGCAGGGATACGCAGTATTTT	CSARHASGGRDTQYF
TRBJ2-2	TRBV12-3/TRBV12-4	-	-	TGTGCCACTAAACTGAACACCGGGGAGCTGTTTTTT	CATKLNTGELFF
TRBJ1-2	TRBV15	few	-	TGTGCCACCAGCAGAGGGGACGGATCCTTGACCGGCTACACCTTC	CATSRGDGSLTGYTF
TRBJ2-1	TRBV29-1	many	TRBD2	TGCAGCGTTGATATCGAGGGTAGCGGGGGGAAAGAGTTCTTC	CSVDIEGSGGKEFF
TRBJ1-5	TRBV27	-	TRBD1	TGTGCCAGCAGTTTATACCGGGACAGGGCTAGTAATCAGCCCCAGCATTTT	CASSLYRDRASNQPQHF
TRBJ2-5	TRBV5-1	many	TRBD2	TGCGCCAGCAGGTACAGCGGGGGGGCAGAGACCCAGTACTTC	CASRYSGGAETQYF
TRBJ1-2	TRBV10-3	few	-	TGTGCCATCAACAGTAACAGGGACATGTACACCTTC	CAINSNRDMYTF
TRBJ1-1	TRBV5-4	many	TRBD1	TGTGCCAGCAACGACAGGGAGGACGAAGCTTTCTTT	CASNDREDEAFF
TRBJ2-1	TRBV29-1	many	-	TGCAGCGTTCTACAGGGTTGGTCCTACAATGAGCAGTTCTTC	CSVLQGWSYNEQFF
TRBJ2-7	TRBV7-6	many	-	TGTGCCAGCACCAAGTGGGACGGTCCCTACGAGCAGTACTTC	CASTKWDGPYEQYF
TRBJ2-4	TRBV20-1	many	-	TGCAGTGCTAGAGAGGGTAGCGGTGGAGCCAAAAACATTCAGTACTTC	CSAREGSGGAKNIQYF
TRBJ1-2	TRBV7-3	many	TRBD1	TGTGCCAGCAGCTTAAGGGACAGGGCCCCTGGCGGCTACACCTTC	CASSLRDRAPGGYTF
TRBJ2-1	TRBV6-1	many	TRBD1	TGTGCCAGCAGTGAAGAAGGGGACAGATACAATGAGCAGTTCTTC	CASSEEGDRYNEQFF
TRBJ2-7	TRBV20-1	many	-	TGCAGTGCCCATTCAGAGAGCTCCTACGAGCAGTACTTC	CSAHSESSYEQYF
TRBJ2-6	TRBV29-1	few	-	TGCAGCGTTGGGGAGGGGGCTGGGGCCAACGTCCTGACTTTC	CSVGEGAGANVLTF
TRBJ2-1	TRBV7-8	many	-	TGTGCCAGCAGCTTAGATAGGACAGCCTCCTACAATGAGCAGTTCTTC	CASSLDRTASYNEQFF